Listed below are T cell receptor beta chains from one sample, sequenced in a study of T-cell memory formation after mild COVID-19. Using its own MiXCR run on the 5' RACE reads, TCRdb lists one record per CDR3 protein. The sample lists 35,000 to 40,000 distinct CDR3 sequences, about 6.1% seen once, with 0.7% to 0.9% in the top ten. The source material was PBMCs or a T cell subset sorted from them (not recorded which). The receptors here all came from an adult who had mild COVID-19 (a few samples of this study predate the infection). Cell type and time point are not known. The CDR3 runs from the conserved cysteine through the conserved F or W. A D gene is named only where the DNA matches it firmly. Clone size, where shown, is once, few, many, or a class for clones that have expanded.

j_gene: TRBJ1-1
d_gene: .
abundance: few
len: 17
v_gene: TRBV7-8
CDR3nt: TGTGCCAGCAGCTTACAGGGACCCCCCTTGTTGAACACTGAAGCTTTCTTT
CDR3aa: CASSLQGPPLLNTEAFF

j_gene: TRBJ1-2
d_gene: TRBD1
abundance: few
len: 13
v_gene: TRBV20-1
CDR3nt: TGCAGTGCTCACCAGGGGGGGAACTATGGCTACACCTTC
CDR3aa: CSAHQGGNYGYTF

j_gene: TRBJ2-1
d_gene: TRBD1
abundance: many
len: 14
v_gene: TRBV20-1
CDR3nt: TGCAGTGCAAGGACAGGGGGAACCTACAATGAGCAGTTCTTC
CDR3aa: CSARTGGTYNEQFF

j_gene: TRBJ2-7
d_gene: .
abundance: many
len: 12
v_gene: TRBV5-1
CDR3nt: TGCGCCAGCAGCTTGGAGCATTACGAGCAGTACTTC
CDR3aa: CASSLEHYEQYF

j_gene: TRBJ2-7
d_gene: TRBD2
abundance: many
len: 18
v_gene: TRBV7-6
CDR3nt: TGTGCCAGCAGCTTAGCCTCGAGGCTAGCGGGGGGCACGTACGAGCAGTACTTC
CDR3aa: CASSLASRLAGGTYEQYF

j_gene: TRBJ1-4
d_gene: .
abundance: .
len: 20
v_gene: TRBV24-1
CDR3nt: TGTGCCACCAGTGATTCGCGCGGCGGTGCAGGGGCGGGATCGAATGAAAAACTGTTTTTT
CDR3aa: CATSDSRGGAGAGSNEKLFF

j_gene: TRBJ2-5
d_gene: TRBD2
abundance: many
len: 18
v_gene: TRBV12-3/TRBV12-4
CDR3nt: TGTGCCAGCAGCAAGGCGTGGCTAGCGGGGGCCTTTTTGGAGACCCAGTACTTC
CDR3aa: CASSKAWLAGAFLETQYF

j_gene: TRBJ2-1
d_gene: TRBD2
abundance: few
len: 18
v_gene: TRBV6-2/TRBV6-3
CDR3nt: TGTGCCAGCAGTTACTCATCAACCGGGACTAGCCCTCGGGATGAGCAGTTCTTC
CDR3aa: CASSYSSTGTSPRDEQFF

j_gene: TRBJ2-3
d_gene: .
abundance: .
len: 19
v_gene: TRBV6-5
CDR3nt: TGTGCCAGCAGCAAATCCGGACCGATTGCCGGCTCTAGCACAGATACGCAGTATTTT
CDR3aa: CASSKSGPIAGSSTDTQYF

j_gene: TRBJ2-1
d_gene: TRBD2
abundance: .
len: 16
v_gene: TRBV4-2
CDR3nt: TGTGCCAGCAGCCAGGAAACTAGCGGGTCCTACAATGAGCAGTTCTTC
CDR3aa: CASSQETSGSYNEQFF

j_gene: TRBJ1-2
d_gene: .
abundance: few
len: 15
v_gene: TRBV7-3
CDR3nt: TGTGCCAGCAGCTTAAGTGGCAGACCGGGGTATGGCTACACCTTC
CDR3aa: CASSLSGRPGYGYTF

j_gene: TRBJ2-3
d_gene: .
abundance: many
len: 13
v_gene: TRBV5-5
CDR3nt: TGTGCCAGCAGCTTGGGCAGGGTGGATACGCAGTATTTT
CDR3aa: CASSLGRVDTQYF

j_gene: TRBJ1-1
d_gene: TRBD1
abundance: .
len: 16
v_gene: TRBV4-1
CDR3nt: TGCGCCAGCAGCCAACAGCCCGACAGGGTCCACACTGAAGCTTTCTTT
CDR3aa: CASSQQPDRVHTEAFF

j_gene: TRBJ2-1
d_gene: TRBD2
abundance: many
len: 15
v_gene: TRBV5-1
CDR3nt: TGCGCCAGCAGCTTCCGGACTAGCGGGACCCCTGAGCAGTTCTTC
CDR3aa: CASSFRTSGTPEQFF

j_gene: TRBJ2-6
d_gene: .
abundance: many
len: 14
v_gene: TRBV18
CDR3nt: TGTGCCAGCTCACCACTCTCTGGGGCCAACGTCCTGACTTTC
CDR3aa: CASSPLSGANVLTF

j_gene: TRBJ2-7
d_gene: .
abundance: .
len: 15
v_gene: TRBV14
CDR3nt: TGTGCCAGCAGCCAAGACGCAGGGAGCTCCTACGAGCAGTACTTC
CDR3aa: CASSQDAGSSYEQYF

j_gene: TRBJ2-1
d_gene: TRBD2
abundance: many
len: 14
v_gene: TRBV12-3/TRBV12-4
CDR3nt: TGTGCCAGCCTTAGCGGGAGAAACGGCAATGAGCAGTTCTTC
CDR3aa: CASLSGRNGNEQFF

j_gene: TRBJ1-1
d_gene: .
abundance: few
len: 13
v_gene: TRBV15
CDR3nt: TGTGCCACCAGCAGAGAATCCCACACTGAAGCTTTCTTT
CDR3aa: CATSRESHTEAFF

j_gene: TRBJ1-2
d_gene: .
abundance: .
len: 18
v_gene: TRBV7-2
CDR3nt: TGTGCCAGCAGCTTAAGGAGGGGCTACGACTCGGAGAACTATGGCTACACCTTC
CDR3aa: CASSLRRGYDSENYGYTF

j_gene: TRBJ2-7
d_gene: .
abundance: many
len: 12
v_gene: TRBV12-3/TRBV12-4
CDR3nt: TGTGCCAGCAGTTTAATGGGAGGCGAGCAGTACTTC
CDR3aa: CASSLMGGEQYF

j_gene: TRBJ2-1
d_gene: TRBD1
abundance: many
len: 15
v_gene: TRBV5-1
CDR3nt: TGCGCCAGCAGCCAGGACAGGGGACTGAACAATGAGCAGTTCTTC
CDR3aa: CASSQDRGLNNEQFF

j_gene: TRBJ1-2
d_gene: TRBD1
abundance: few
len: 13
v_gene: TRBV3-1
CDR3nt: TGTGCCAGCAGCCCACGAGGGACAGATGGCTACACCTTC
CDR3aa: CASSPRGTDGYTF

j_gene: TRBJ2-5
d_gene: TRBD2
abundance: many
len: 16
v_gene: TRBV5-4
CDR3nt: TGTGCCAGCAGCCTTAGGACTAGCGGGGCCCAAGAGACCCAGTACTTC
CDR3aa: CASSLRTSGAQETQYF

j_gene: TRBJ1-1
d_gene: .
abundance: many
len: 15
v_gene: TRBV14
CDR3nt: TGTGCCAGCAGCCCAATGGGGCGCGTGAACACTGAAGCTTTCTTT
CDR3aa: CASSPMGRVNTEAFF

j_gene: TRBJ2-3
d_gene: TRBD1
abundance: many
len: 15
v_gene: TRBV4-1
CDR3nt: TGCGCCAGCAGCCAAGATCGGGACAGGGAAGATACGCAGTATTTT
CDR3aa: CASSQDRDREDTQYF

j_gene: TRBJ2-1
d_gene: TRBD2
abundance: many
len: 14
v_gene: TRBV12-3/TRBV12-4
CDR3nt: TGTGCCAGCAGCTCTCCTATGACTAGCGGCGCGCAGTTCTTC
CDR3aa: CASSSPMTSGAQFF

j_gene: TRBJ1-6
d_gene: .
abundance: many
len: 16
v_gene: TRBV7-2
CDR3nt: TGTGCCAGCAGCTTAGGGATTGGGATTTCGGGTTCACCCCTCCACTTT
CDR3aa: CASSLGIGISGSPLHF

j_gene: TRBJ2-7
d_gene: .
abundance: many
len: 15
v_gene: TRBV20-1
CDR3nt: TGCAGTGCTGCGGACCGGGACCAAAGCTCCTACGAGCAGTACTTC
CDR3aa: CSAADRDQSSYEQYF

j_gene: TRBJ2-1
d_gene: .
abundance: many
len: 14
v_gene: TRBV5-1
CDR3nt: TGCGCCAGCAGCTTGGAGTTCAAAAACAATGAGCAGTTCTTC
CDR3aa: CASSLEFKNNEQFF

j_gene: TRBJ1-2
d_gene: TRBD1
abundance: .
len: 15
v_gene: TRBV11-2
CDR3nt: TGTGCCAGCAGCTCAAACAGGGGGCGGATCTATGGCTACACCTTC
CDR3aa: CASSSNRGRIYGYTF

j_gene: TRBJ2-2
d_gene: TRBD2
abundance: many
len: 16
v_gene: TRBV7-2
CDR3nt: TGTGCCAGCAGAGAAACTAGCGGGGGTTTTACCGGGGAGCTGTTTTTT
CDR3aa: CASRETSGGFTGELFF

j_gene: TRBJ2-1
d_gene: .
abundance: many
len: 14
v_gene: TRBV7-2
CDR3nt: TGTGCCAGCAGCTTAGGCCTAGCCGCCCATGAGCAGTTCTTC
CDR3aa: CASSLGLAAHEQFF

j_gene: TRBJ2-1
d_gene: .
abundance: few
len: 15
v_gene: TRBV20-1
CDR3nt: TGCAGTGCTAGAGATCCAAGGGGGGGGTACAATGAGCAGTTCTTC
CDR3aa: CSARDPRGGYNEQFF

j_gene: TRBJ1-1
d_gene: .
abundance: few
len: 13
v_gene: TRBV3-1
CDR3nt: TGTGCCAGCAGCCATTTAGGTGGGGCTGAAGCTTTCTTT
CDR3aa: CASSHLGGAEAFF

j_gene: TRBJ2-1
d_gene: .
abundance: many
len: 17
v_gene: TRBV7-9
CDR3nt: TGTGCCAGCAGCCCAGACTCGGGGAGAAACTCCTACAATGAGCAGTTCTTC
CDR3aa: CASSPDSGRNSYNEQFF

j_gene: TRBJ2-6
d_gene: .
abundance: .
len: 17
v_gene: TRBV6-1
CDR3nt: TGTGCCAGCAGTGAAGGAATAGGGAAAGGTGGGGCCAACGTCCTGACTTTC
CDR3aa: CASSEGIGKGGANVLTF

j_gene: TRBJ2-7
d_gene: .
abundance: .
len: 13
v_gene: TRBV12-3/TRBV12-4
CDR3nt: TGTGCCAGCAGATTAGCGGCCTCCTACGAGCAGTACTTC
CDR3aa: CASRLAASYEQYF

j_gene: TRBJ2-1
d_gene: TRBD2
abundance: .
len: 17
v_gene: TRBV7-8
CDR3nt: TGTGCCAGCAGCTTAGGCGCTAGCGGGAGGGCCGACAATGAGCAGTTCTTC
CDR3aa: CASSLGASGRADNEQFF

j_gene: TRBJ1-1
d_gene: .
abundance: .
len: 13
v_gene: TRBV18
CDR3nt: TGTGCCAGCTCCCTCGGACTGAACACTGAAGCTTTCTTT
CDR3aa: CASSLGLNTEAFF

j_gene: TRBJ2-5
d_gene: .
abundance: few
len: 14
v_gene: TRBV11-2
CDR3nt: TGTGCCAGCAGAGATAACAAGTGGAAAGAGACCCAGTACTTC
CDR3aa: CASRDNKWKETQYF

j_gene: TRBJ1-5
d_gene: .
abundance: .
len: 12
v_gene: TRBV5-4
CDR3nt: TGTGCCAGCAGCATGTGGGGTCAGCCCCAGCATTTT
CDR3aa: CASSMWGQPQHF

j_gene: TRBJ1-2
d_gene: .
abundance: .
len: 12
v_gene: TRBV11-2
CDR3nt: TGTGCCAGCAGCCAAAGGGACTTTGGCTACACCTTC
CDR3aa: CASSQRDFGYTF

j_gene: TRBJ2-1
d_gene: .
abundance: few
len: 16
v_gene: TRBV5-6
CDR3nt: TGTGCCAGCAGCTTTTTCCGTGGGAGACGCGACAATGAGCAGTTCTTC
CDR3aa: CASSFFRGRRDNEQFF

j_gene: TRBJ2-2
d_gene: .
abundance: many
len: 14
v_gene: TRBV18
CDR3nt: TGTGCCAGCTCAGACAGGAGGAACACCGGGGAGCTGTTTTTT
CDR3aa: CASSDRRNTGELFF

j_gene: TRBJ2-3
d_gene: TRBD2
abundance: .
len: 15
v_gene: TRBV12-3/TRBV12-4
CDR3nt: TGTGCCAGCAGTTCCTCCGGGACTAGCGGGGGCATTAAGTATTTT
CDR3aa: CASSSSGTSGGIKYF

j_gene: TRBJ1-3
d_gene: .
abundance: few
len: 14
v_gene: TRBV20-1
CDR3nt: TGCAGTGCCACCGACACCAACTCTGGAAACACCATATATTTT
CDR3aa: CSATDTNSGNTIYF

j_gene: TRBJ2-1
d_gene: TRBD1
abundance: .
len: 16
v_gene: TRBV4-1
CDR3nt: TGCGCCAGCAGCCAAGAGACAGGGGGTTACTACAATGAGCAGTTCTTC
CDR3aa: CASSQETGGYYNEQFF

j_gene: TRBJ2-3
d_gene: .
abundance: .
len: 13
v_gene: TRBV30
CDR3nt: TGTGCCTGGACAGGGAAATCCACAGATACGCAGTATTTT
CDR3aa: CAWTGKSTDTQYF

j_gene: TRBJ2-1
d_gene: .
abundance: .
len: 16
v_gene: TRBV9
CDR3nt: TGTGCCAGCAGCGCGAGTAGGGCAGTGGGGTACAATGAGCAGTTCTTC
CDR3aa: CASSASRAVGYNEQFF

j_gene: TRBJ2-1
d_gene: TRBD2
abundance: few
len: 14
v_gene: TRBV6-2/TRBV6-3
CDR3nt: TGTGCCAGCAGTTTTTATAGCGGGGCCAATGAGCAGTTCTTC
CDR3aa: CASSFYSGANEQFF

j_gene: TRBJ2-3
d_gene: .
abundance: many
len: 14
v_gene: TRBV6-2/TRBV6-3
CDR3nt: TGTGCCAGCAGTTACTTAGCCGAGGGGAATACGCAGTATTTT
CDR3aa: CASSYLAEGNTQYF

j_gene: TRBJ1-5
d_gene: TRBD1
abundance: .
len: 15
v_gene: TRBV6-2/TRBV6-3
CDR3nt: TGTGCCAGCAGTTACTTACAGGGGGCCCATCAGCCCCAGCATTTT
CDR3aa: CASSYLQGAHQPQHF

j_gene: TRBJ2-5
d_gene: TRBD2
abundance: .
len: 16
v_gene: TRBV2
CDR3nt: TGTGCCAGCAGCGGCAATTCACTAGCGGGAGGAGAGACCCAGTACTTC
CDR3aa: CASSGNSLAGGETQYF

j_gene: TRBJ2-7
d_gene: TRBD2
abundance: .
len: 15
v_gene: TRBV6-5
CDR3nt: TGTGCCAGCAGCCCTGTGGCTAGCGGGAACTACGAGCAGTACTTC
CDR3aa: CASSPVASGNYEQYF

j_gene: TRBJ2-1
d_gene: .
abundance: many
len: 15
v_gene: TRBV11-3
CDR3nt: TGTGCCAGCAGCTCCTCAACTCTGCGGAGGAATGAGCAGTTCTTC
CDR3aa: CASSSSTLRRNEQFF

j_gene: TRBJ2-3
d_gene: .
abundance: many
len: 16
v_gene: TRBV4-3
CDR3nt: TGCGCCAGCAGTCGAGAGGCGGGACCGATCACAGATACGCAGTATTTT
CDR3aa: CASSREAGPITDTQYF

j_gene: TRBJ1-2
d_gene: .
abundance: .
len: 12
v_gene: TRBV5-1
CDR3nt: TGCGCCAGCAGCTTGGCAGGGGAAAGCTACACCTTC
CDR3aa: CASSLAGESYTF